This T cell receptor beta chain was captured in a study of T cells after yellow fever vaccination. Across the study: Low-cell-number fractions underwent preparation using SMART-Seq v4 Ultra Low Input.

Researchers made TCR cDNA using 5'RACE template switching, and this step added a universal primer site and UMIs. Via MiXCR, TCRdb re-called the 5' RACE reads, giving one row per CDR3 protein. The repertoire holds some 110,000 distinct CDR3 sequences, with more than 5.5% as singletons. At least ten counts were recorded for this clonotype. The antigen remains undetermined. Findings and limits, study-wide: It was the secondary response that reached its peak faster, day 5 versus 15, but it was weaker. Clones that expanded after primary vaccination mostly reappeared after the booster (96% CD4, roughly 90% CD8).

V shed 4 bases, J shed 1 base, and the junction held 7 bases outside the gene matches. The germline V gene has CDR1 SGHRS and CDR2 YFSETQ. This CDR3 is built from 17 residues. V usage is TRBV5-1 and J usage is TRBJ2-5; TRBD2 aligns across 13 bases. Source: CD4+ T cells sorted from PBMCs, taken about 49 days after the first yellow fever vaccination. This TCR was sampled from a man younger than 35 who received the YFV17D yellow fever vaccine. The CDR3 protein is CASSIRTSGGIQETQYF. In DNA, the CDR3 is TGCGCCAGCAGCATAAGGACTAGCGGGGGCATCCAAGAGACCCAGTACTTC.